The clone carrying this T cell receptor (beta chain) is a singleton in its sample. This specimen belongs to a study of blood T cell repertoires in COVID-19. Assay used: immunoSEQ multiplex PCR; TCRdb lists only in-frame clones, some missing. The sample lists some 70,000 clones, 88% occurring once. CDR1 is SEHNR and CDR2 is FQNEAQ in the germline V gene (reference sequence). This CDR3 has 14 amino acids. V shed 6 bases and J shed 2 bases, with 11 bases lying between them. The clonotype originates from a woman in her fifties or sixties with COVID-19, enrolled during active disease. Input material: peripheral blood. The chain is built from TRBV7-9 and TRBJ1-3, with D possibly being TRBD1 (5 bases). In nucleotides, the CDR3 is TGTGCCAGCAGAATAGGGGAAGCTGGAAACACCATATATTTT. Amino acids: CASRIGEAGNTIYF.